The entry below describes one TCR beta chain. TCRdb passed the RT-PCR reads through MiXCR, listing each CDR3 protein once. The sample shows hundreds of thousands of distinct CDR3 sequences, 14% of them seen only once. Germline V lookup: CDR1 DFQATT, CDR2 SNEGSKA (reference sequence). V lost 3 bases to trimming and J lost 2 bases; unmatched junction nucleotides: 6. This CDR3 is built from 14 residues. The source of this sequence is a female donor in good health, serving as a healthy control. Sequencing was performed on memory CD4+ T cells from blood. The chain uses TRBV20-1 and TRBJ2-5; 7 bases agree with TRBD2. In DNA, the CDR3 is TGCAGTGCTAGGGAGAGTAGCGGGCAAGAGACCCAGTACTTC. Translation: CSARESSGQETQYF.